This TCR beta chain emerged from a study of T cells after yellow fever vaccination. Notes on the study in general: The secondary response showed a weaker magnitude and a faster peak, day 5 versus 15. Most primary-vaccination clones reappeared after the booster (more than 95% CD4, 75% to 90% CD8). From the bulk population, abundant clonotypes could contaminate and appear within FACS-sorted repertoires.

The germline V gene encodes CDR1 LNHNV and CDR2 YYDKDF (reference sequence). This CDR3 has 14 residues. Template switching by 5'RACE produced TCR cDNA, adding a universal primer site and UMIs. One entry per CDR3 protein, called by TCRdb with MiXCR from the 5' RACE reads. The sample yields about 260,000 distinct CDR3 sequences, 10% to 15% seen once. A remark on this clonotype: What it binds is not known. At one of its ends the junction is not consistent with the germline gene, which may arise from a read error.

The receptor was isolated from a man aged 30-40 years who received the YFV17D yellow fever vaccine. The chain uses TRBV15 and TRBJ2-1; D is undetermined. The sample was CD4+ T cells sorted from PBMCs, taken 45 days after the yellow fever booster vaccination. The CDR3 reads CATSRDRSRIEQFF. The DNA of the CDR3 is TGTGCCACCAGCCGAGATAGGAGTCGGATTGAGCAGTTCTTC.